This is a list of T cell receptor beta chains from one sample in a study of shared T cell receptors in the human thymus. The protocol was immunoSEQ multiplex PCR, while the TCRdb copy is restricted to in-frame clones and leaves out a portion. This table has 550,000 to 800,000 clones, 80% to 90% appearing once. These data were also filed under a second study, of human thymus T cells.

Material for sequencing was thymocytes. Every receptor here comes from a girl under two years old with a congenital heart defect. The CDR3 runs from the conserved cysteine through the conserved F or W. A D gene is named only where the DNA matches it firmly. The listing skips clone size in some rows; elsewhere it reads once, few, many or a size class.

.	TRBV6-6	.	TRBJ2-7	TGTGCCAGCAGTTACTCCGGGGGTTACAGCTCCTACGAGCAGTACTTC	CASSYSGGYSSYEQYF
TRBD1	TRBV6-1	.	TRBJ1-4	TGTGCCAGCAGTGAAGCGCAAGATCCAACTCGGCGGGACAGGGAATTAGGCTCTAATGAAAAACTGTTTTTT	CASSEAQDPTRRDRELGSNEKLFF
TRBD1	TRBV14	few	TRBJ1-2	TGTGCCAGCAGCCAACCCAGGGGGGACGGCGACTATGGCTACACCTTC	CASSQPRGDGDYGYTF
TRBD1	TRBV25-1	.	TRBJ1-2	TGTGCCAGCAGTGAATATACGGGACAGGGTGGCTACACCTTC	CASSEYTGQGGYTF
.	TRBV7-9	.	TRBJ1-2	TGTGCCAGCAGCCACCCGGGAGGCTACACCTTC	CASSHPGGYTF
.	TRBV5-4	.	TRBJ1-2	TGTGCCAGCAGCTCCGACGGTGATCGGACGGACGGGAGAAGTTACTATGGCTACACCTTC	CASSSDGDRTDGRSYYGYTF
TRBD1	TRBV4-1	.	TRBJ1-5	TGCGCCAGCAGCCCCACCGGACAGGGTGAAGGACAGCCCCAGCATTTT	CASSPTGQGEGQPQHF
.	TRBV5-5	.	TRBJ1-1	TGTGCCAGCAGCTTTGGGCCGATGAACACTGAAGCTTTCTTT	CASSFGPMNTEAFF
.	TRBV5-6	.	TRBJ1-1	TGTGCCAGCAGCCTGGGTCCGGGAGATGGAGCTTTCTTT	CASSLGPGDGAFF
TRBD2	TRBV7-3	.	TRBJ2-2	TGTGCCAGCAGCTTAACCGGCCACGAAGTCCAGTTTCCCGGGCTAGCGGAGGACACCGGGGAGCTGTTTTTT	CASSLTGHEVQFPGLAEDTGELFF
.	TRBV7-9	.	TRBJ2-4	TGTGCCAGCAGCCCCCTTGTAGAACTCACTTTTACCAAAAACATTCAGTACTTC	CASSPLVELTFTKNIQYF
TRBD1	TRBV11-2	.	TRBJ2-2	TGTGCCAGCAGCCTCAGGGGGCCCGGGGAGCTGTTTTTT	CASSLRGPGELFF
.	TRBV28	.	TRBJ1-6	TGTGCCAGCAGGGATGAGCCAGGGATGGATTCACCCCTCCACTTT	CASRDEPGMDSPLHF
TRBD2	TRBV6-1	.	TRBJ2-3	TGTGCCAGCAGTGAGAGGGCTAGCGGTACGCAGTATTTT	CASSERASGTQYF
.	TRBV7-9	.	TRBJ2-1	TGTGCCACCCGTCCCTGCTCCTACAATGAGCAGTTCTTC	CATRPCSYNEQFF
TRBD1	TRBV5-1	.	TRBJ1-2	TGCGCCAGCAGCTTCCAGGGGGACCCCGTGGCAGATGGCTACACCTTC	CASSFQGDPVADGYTF
TRBD1	TRBV7-9	.	TRBJ1-6	TGTGCCAGCTCACTTAAACAGGGGGCCACCTATAATTCACCCCTCCACTTT	CASSLKQGATYNSPLHF
.	TRBV5-4	.	TRBJ1-6	TGTGCCAGCAGCTTGGATGCAGGGGTTAATTCACCCCTCCACTTT	CASSLDAGVNSPLHF
TRBD1	TRBV2	.	TRBJ1-1	TGTGCCAGCAGTGAACCCTCTGGACAGGGGAACACTGAAGCTTTCTTT	CASSEPSGQGNTEAFF
.	TRBV5-1	once	TRBJ2-5	TGCGCCAGCAGCTTGATAGCCAGTCAGTTGGAGACCCAGTACTTC	CASSLIASQLETQYF